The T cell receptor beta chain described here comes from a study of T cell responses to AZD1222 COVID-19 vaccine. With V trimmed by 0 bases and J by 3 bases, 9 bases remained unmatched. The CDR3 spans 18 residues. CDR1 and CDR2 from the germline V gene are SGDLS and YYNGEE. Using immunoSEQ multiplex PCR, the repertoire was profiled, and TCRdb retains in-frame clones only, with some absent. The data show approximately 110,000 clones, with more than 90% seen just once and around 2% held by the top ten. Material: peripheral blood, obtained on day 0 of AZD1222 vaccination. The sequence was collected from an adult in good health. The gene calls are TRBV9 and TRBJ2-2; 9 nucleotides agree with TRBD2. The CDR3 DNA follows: TGTGCCAGCAGCGTAGCTGGTGCGAGCGGGGGGTACACCGGGGAGCTGTTTTTT. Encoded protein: CASSVAGASGGYTGELFF.